The present entry profiles one T cell receptor (beta chain) with its context. The data belong to a study of technical replicates of blood from a few donors. Data came from immunoSEQ multiplex PCR; TCRdb stores just in-frame clones and leaves some out. Of about 71,000 clones listed, around 97% were seen once; the top ten hold roughly 0.2%. The origin of this receptor is a human donor in good health. Sequenced material: T cells isolated from PBMCs.

The CDR3 bases are TGCGCCAGCAGCCAGGGGCGTCGGGGGGCCGAAGCTTTCTTT. Its translation is CASSQGRRGAEAFF. The chain recombines TRBV4-1 with TRBJ1-1; D is possibly TRBD1 (6 bases). Trimming took off 3 bases at V and 8 bases at J, with 16 bases between the two ends. The CDR3 consists of 14 residues. The V gene's germline CDR1 is MGHRA and CDR2 YSYEKL.